These 7 T cell receptor beta chains were sequenced from one sample in a study of T cell repertoires in cytomegalovirus infection. TCRdb re-analysed the reads in MiXCR, keeping a single row per CDR3 protein. The data contain about 320,000 distinct CDR3 sequences, more than 8% of them singletons. Sequences were obtained from PBMCs. The source of these receptors is a human donor in good health (CMV status not recorded). Some clones in this sample may be carry-over from other donors' samples.

J is TRBJ1-6 and V is TRBV19; the D gene is possibly TRBD1 (5 bases). Germline V gene sequence: CDR1 LNHDA, CDR2 SQIVND (reference sequence). Trimming removed 8 bases at V and 0 bases at J, with 20 bases between. The length of the CDR3 is 18 residues. CDR3: CASRPGTSTFSYNSPLHF. The CDR3 region has the DNA TGTGCCAGTCGGCCCGGGACGTCCACCTTCTCCTATAATTCACCCCTCCACTTT.

This clonotype was found once. It may be a read error: a sequence one base away is much more abundant. V gene TRBV6-1 combines with J gene TRBJ1-5; 8 nucleotides align to TRBD1. The CDR3 has 16 residues. With V trimmed by 10 bases and J by 1 base, 12 bases remained unmatched. Germline CDR1 and CDR2: MNHNS and SASEGT. The CDR3 region is CANRRGQAGSNQPQHF. CDR3 nucleotide sequence: TGTGCCAACAGACGGGGACAGGCCGGGAGCAATCAGCCCCAGCATTTT.

As for this clonotype: The germline gene is not matched at one end of the junction; a read error may be the cause. The chain links TRBV6-5 to TRBJ2-7; possible D gene TRBD1, 8 bases. The germline V gene has CDR1 MNHEY and CDR2 SVGAGI. The CDR3 is 14 amino acids. Here the CDR3 DNA reads TGTGCCAGCAGTTATAAACAGGGGGGGTACGACCAGTACTTC. Encoded protein: CASSYKQGGYDQYF.

This clonotype was seen a few times. V is TRBV7-6 and J is TRBJ2-5; TRBD1 agrees at 8 bases. Germline loops: CDR1 SGHVS, CDR2 FNYEAQ. The trim removed 4 bases at V and 3 bases at J, leaving 7 bases unmatched. The CDR3 is 15 amino acids. The CDR3 region has the DNA TGTGCCAGCAGCTACCGAGACAGGGGAAAAGAGACCCAGTACTTC. Protein sequence: CASSYRDRGKETQYF. The variable domain in full, with the rest retrieved from reference TRBV7-6 and TRBJ2-5, is GAGVSQSPRYKVTKRGQDVALRCDPISGHVSLYWYRQALGQGPEFLTYFNYEAQQDKSGLPNDRFSAERPEGSISTLTIQRTEQRDSAMYRCASSYRDRGKETQYFGPGTRLLVL.

The V call is TRBV7-2, the J call TRBJ1-2; D unresolved. The CDR3 has 13 residues. CDR1 SGHTA and CDR2 FQGNSA come from the germline V gene. The V end was cut by 2 bases, the J end by 7 bases, with 11 bases between. CDR3 coding DNA: TGTGCCAGCAGCTTACCGGTCCCGGTTGGCTACACCTTC. It codes for CASSLPVPVGYTF.

This clonotype showed up just a few times. This chain connects TRBV28 to TRBJ2-1, with 9 bases fitting TRBD2. The CDR3 has 13 amino acids. The V and J ends lost 9 bases and 8 bases, in that order; junction bases with no gene match: 8. The germline gives CDR1 MDHEN, CDR2 SYDVKM. DNA of the CDR3: TGTGCCAGTTCTAGCGGGGTTATGGATGAGCAGTTCTTC. It specifies CASSSGVMDEQFF.

This clonotype has a handful of counts. The V gene is TRBV12-3 or TRBV12-4, the J gene TRBJ1-2; D gene ambiguous. The germline V and J ends were trimmed by 3 bases and 3 bases, with 8 bases remaining between them. CDR3 length equals 13 residues. CDR3 protein: CASSFRTDYGYTF. Here the CDR3 DNA reads TGTGCCAGCAGTTTTAGGACGGACTATGGCTACACCTTC.